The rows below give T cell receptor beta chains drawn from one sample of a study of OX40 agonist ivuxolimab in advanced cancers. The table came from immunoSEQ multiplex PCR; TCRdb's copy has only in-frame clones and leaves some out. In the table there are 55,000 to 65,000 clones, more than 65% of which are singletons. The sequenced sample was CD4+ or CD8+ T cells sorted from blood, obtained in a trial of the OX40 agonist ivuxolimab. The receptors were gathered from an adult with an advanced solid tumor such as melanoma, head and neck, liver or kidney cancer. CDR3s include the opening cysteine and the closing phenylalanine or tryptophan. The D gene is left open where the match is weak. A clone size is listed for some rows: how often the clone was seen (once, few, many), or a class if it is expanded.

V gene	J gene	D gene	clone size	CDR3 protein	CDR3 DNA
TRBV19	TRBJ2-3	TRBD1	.	CASSIGDRSTDTQYF	TGTGCCAGTAGTATAGGGGACAGGAGCACAGATACGCAGTATTTT
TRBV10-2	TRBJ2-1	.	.	CASSESTGDLLQFF	TGCGCCAGCAGTGAGTCCACAGGGGACTTACTCCAGTTCTTC
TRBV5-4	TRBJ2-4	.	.	CASSLAGTLAKNIQYF	TGTGCCAGCAGCTTGGCCGGCACCCTAGCCAAAAACATTCAGTACTTC
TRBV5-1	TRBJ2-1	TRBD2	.	CASSLVAGATYNEQFF	TGCGCCAGCAGCTTGGTAGCGGGAGCTACTTACAATGAGCAGTTCTTC
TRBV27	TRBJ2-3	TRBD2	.	CASRLPSGRYEDTQYF	TGTGCCAGCAGGTTACCTAGCGGGAGGTATGAAGATACGCAGTATTTT
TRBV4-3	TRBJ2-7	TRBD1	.	CASSQAGTGAYEQYF	TGCGCCAGCAGCCAAGCCGGGACAGGGGCCTACGAGCAGTACTTC
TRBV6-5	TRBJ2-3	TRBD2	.	CASRPTSGAADTQYF	TGTGCCAGCAGACCGACTAGCGGGGCAGCAGATACGCAGTATTTT
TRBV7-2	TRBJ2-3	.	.	CASSLVGAPGRQYF	TGTGCCAGCAGCTTAGTTGGGGCCCCCGGAAGGCAGTATTTT
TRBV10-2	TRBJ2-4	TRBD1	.	CASGGSGQGNIQYF	TGCGCCAGCGGGGGTTCGGGACAGGGAAACATTCAGTACTTC
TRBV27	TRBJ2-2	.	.	CASSLQPFNGELFF	TGTGCCAGCAGTTTACAACCCTTCAATGGGGAGCTGTTTTTT
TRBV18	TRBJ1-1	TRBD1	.	CASSGQGNTEAFF	TGTGCCAGCTCAGGACAGGGGAACACTGAAGCTTTCTTT
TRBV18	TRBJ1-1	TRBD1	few	CASSQQGWDEAFF	TGTGCCAGCTCACAACAGGGGTGGGATGAAGCTTTCTTT
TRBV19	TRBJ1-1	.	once	CASTQRADTEAFF	TGTGCCAGTACTCAGAGGGCGGACACTGAAGCTTTCTTT
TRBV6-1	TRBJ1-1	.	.	CASSYWQGSEAFF	TGTGCCAGCAGTTATTGGCAGGGATCTGAAGCTTTCTTT
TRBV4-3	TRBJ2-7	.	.	CASSQDIRYEQYF	TGCGCCAGCAGCCAAGACATACGGTACGAGCAGTACTTC
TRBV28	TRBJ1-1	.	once	CASSSLTAGAFF	TGTGCCAGCAGCTCCCTGACAGCTGGAGCTTTCTTT
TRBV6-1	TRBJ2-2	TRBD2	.	CAVGTSGGGELFF	TGTGCCGTCGGGACTAGCGGCGGCGGGGAGCTGTTTTTT
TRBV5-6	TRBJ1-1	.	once	CASSPLQGRANTEAFF	TGTGCCAGCAGCCCTCTACAGGGACGGGCGAACACTGAAGCTTTCTTT
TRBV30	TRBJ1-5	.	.	CAWSGTGNQPQHF	TGTGCCTGGAGCGGCACGGGCAATCAGCCCCAGCATTTT
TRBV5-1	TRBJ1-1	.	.	CASSLTLMNTEAFF	TGCGCCAGCAGCTTGACACTTATGAACACTGAAGCTTTCTTT
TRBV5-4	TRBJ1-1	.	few	CASSPGLQNTEAFF	TGTGCCAGCAGCCCCGGGCTGCAGAACACTGAAGCTTTCTTT
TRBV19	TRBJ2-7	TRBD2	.	CASSIGRGLAGAYEQYF	TGTGCCAGTAGTATCGGAAGGGGACTAGCGGGAGCCTACGAGCAGTACTTC